The clone carrying this TCR beta chain was seen repeatedly, ten times or more. The read ends 3 residues early relative to the CDR3; the germline J gene fills the gap. Equal genomic DNA amounts from CVID and control samples were sequenced. TCRdb keeps only in-frame clones here, not all; method: immunoSEQ multiplex PCR. This sample comprises 50,000 to 60,000 clones, none seen once only. This CDR3 region has 14 residues. Germline assignment: CDR1 SSHAT and CDR2 FNYEAQ (reference sequence). V lost 5 bases to trimming and J lost 5 bases; unmatched junction nucleotides: 5. This entry comes from a study of T cell clonality in common variable immunodeficiency.

Specimen: peripheral blood mononuclear cells. The rearrangement uses TRBV7-7 and TRBJ2-5; 10 bases map to TRBD1. The receptor's source is a person aged 18 to 70 in good health. The CDR3 sequence: CASSAGTGDETQYF. The DNA read from the CDR3 is TGTGCCAGCAGCGCCGGGACAGGGGATGAGACC.